This TCR beta chain was documented in a study of cytotoxic CD8 clonotypes in ibrutinib-treated CLL. Turning to the study itself: After treatment lasting a median roughly 12 months, range 6 to 36, response samples were collected. Study observations and caveats: The study found public clonotypes uncommon, contracting or stable on treatment. Baseline levels of clonality went above those of age-matched healthy donors and moved with circulating CD8+ T-cell counts.

In germline, CDR1 is KGHSH, CDR2 LQKENI. This CDR3 has 13 amino acids. V lost 2 bases and J 5 bases, leaving 9 bases between the germline ends. The table came from immunoSEQ multiplex PCR; TCRdb's copy has only in-frame clones and leaves some out. The sample shows some 350,000 clones, over 60% of them seen only once. This clone was picked up a small number of times. Its antigen is unknown. The sample consisted of PBMCs, taken after 36 months of ibrutinib treatment. This sequence originates from a human donor with chronic lymphocytic leukemia. The rearrangement links TRBV18 to TRBJ1-2, with D unresolved. The CDR3 loop reads CASSPDIWYGYTF. DNA for the CDR3: TGTGCCAGCTCACCAGACATCTGGTATGGCTACACCTTC.